This T cell receptor beta chain emerged from a study of shared clonotypes between healthy human individuals. The overall study: The donor group consisted of two women and a few men, aged 18 to 49. Per-donor plates numbered three CD4 naive, three CD4 memory, two CD8 naive and one CD8 memory. Study-wide results and caveats: In contrast to clonotypes shared by all four donors, non-shared clonotypes had lower generation probabilities.

The protocol was immunoSEQ multiplex PCR, while the TCRdb copy is restricted to in-frame clones and leaves out a portion. The profile shows some 2.1 million clones, roughly 95% of them singletons. Germline CDR1 and CDR2: GTSNPN and SVGIG (reference sequence). The CDR3 totals 14 residues. Terminally differentiated effector memory CD45RA+ cells were left out of the naive CD8 fraction, which was CD45RO-negative and positively selected for CCR7. This clone was recorded only once. The antigen is unknown. One end of the junction varies from germline; a read error may be responsible. This rearrangement joins TRBV30 to TRBJ1-1, with D unclear. Sequencing was carried out using naive CD8+ T cells from PBMCs. The origin of this receptor is a young man in good health. Some clones in this sample may be carry-over from other donors' samples. CDR3 coding DNA: TGTACCTGGAGTGTACCACGGAGGAACACTGAAGCTTTCTTT. Encoded protein: CTWSVPRRNTEAFF.